This note documents a single TCR beta chain sequence. Profiling relied on immunoSEQ multiplex PCR, and the TCRdb table lists in-frame clones only, not all of them. The table records 130,000 to 150,000 clones, roughly 89% of them present only once. This specimen belongs to a study of blood T cell repertoires in COVID-19. Study in general: Material from acute and convalescent COVID-19 was sourced from the United States, Italy and Spain.

The V gene end was trimmed by 3 bases and the J gene end by 4 bases; junction bases not matched to a gene: 4. Germline V lookup: CDR1 KGHSH, CDR2 LQKENI. The CDR3 totals 15 residues. Sequenced: peripheral blood. This receptor was identified in a woman between 35 and 50 years old with acute or convalescent COVID-19. The chain carries TRBV18 and TRBJ1-4, with 8 bases lining up with TRBD1. The DNA of the CDR3 is TGTGCCAGCTCACCGGACAGGGCCATTAATGAAAAACTGTTTTTT. This gives the protein CASSPDRAINEKLFF.